This T cell receptor beta chain was profiled in a study of shared clonotypes between healthy human individuals. Data came from immunoSEQ multiplex PCR; TCRdb stores just in-frame clones and leaves some out. The data hold just over 2,000,000 clones, with 90% to 95% observed a single time. The ends lost 5 bases at V and 15 bases at J; junction bases unmatched: 8. Germline CDR1 reads MNHEY; CDR2 reads SVGAGI. This CDR3 is built from 12 residues. The specimen was naive CD4+ T cells sorted from blood. Specified subset: CD45RA+ positively selected. This TCR was recovered from a man aged 18 to 29 in good health. J is TRBJ2-1 and V is TRBV6-5; TRBD1 agrees at 9 bases. CDR3 amino acids: CASSQGDRVRFF. CDR3 sequence (DNA): TGTGCCAGCAGTCAGGGGGACAGGGTGCGGTTCTTC.